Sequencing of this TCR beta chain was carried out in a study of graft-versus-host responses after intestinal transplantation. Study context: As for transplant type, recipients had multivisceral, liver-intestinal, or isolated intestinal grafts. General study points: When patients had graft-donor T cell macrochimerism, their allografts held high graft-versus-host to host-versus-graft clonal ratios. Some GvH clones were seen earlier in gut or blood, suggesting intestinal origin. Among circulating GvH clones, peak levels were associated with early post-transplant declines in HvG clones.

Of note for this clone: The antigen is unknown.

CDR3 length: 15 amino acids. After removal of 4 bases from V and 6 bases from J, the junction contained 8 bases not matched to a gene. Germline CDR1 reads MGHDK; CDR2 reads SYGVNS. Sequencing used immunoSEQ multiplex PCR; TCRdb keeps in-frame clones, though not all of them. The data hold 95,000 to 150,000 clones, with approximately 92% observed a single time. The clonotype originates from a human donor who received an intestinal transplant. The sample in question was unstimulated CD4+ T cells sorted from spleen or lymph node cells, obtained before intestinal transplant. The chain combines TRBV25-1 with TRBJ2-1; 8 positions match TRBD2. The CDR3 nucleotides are TGTGCCAGCAGTGCCCCGGGACTAGGGTCCAATGAGCAGTTCTTC. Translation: CASSAPGLGSNEQFF. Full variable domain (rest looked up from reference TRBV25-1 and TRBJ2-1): EADIYQTPRYLVIGTGKKITLECSQTMGHDKMYWYQQDPGMELHLIHYSYGVNSTEKGDLSSESTVSRIRTEHFPLTLESARPSHTSQYLCASSAPGLGSNEQFFGPGTRLTVL.